These T cell receptor beta chains were read from a single sample in a study of T-cell reconstitution after alpha-beta-depleted transplantation in children. Each CDR3 protein gets one entry after TCRdb re-called the PCR reads with MiXCR. This sample has a few hundred thousand distinct CDR3 sequences, with approximately 7% found just once. The material was PBMCs, obtained before TCRalphabeta/CD19-depleted stem cell transplant. These receptor sequences come from a boy between 2 and 10 years old with acute lymphoblastic leukemia, due to receive a stem cell transplant. Both conserved end residues are part of each CDR3. A D gene is named only where the DNA matches it firmly. Not all rows give a size; the values are once, few, many and, for expanded clones, a class.

D	V	size	J	DNA	CDR3
.	TRBV7-6	.	TRBJ1-5	TGTGCCAGCAGCCTAACCCGTCGACAAGGGGTAATGAACAATCAGCCCCAGCATTTT	CASSLTRRQGVMNNQPQHF
TRBD1	TRBV9	many	TRBJ2-3	TGTGCCAGCAGCCCCGGGACAGTCGCTGATACGCAGTATTTT	CASSPGTVADTQYF
TRBD2	TRBV11-2	few	TRBJ2-1	TGTGCCAGCAGCTTAGAGGGTCGCGGGAGGGCCCTCACGGATGAGCAGTTCTTC	CASSLEGRGRALTDEQFF
TRBD1	TRBV3-1	many	TRBJ2-7	TGTGCCAGCAGCCAAGGACAGGGGGCCGGGTACGAGCAGTACTTC	CASSQGQGAGYEQYF
.	TRBV12-3/TRBV12-4	many	TRBJ2-7	TGTGCCAGCAGGCCGGGTCGGCACTCCTACGAGCAGTACTTC	CASRPGRHSYEQYF
TRBD1	TRBV6-1	few	TRBJ1-1	TGTGCCAGCAGTGCACTCCAGGGGGATAACACTGAAGCTTTCTTT	CASSALQGDNTEAFF
.	TRBV20-1	few	TRBJ1-6	TGCAGTGCTAGAGATCGGGAGGGTAGCTCACCCCTCCACTTT	CSARDREGSSPLHF
.	TRBV20-1	few	TRBJ2-2	TGCAGTGCTACCCGGGACCCCACCGGGGAGCTGTTTTTT	CSATRDPTGELFF
TRBD1	TRBV9	many	TRBJ2-3	TGTGCCAGCAGCCGCGAGGGACAGGGCACAGATACGCAGTATTTT	CASSREGQGTDTQYF
TRBD2	TRBV7-9	many	TRBJ2-3	TGTGCCAGCAGCTTAGCTGACGGGGGGGCCAGAGATACGCAGTATTTT	CASSLADGGARDTQYF
.	TRBV28	.	TRBJ1-2	TGTGCCAGCACAGAGTTGACAGGTCGAGCTAACTATGGCTACACCTTC	CASTELTGRANYGYTF
.	TRBV20-1	many	TRBJ2-1	TGCAGTGCTAGAGATCTGGGAGACCCCCTCCATCCCCAGTTCTTC	CSARDLGDPLHPQFF
TRBD2	TRBV29-1	many	TRBJ2-7	TGCAGCGTTGAAGATAGCGGGAAGGGGTACGAGCAGTACTTC	CSVEDSGKGYEQYF
TRBD1	TRBV7-8	few	TRBJ1-2	TGTGCCAGCAGCTCGTTGGAAGGACAGGCGTGGACCAACTATGGCTACACCTTC	CASSSLEGQAWTNYGYTF
.	TRBV28	few	TRBJ2-7	TGTGCCAGCAGTTTAGCTCAAGACGGGTTCCTTCAGCAGTACTTC	CASSLAQDGFLQQYF
.	TRBV20-1	many	TRBJ2-5	TGCAGTGCTAGAGCTGGGTCCCCCCAGGAAGAGACCCAGTACTTC	CSARAGSPQEETQYF
.	TRBV12-3/TRBV12-4	few	TRBJ2-4	TGTGCCAGCAGTCCTAGGGGGGACATTCAGTACTTC	CASSPRGDIQYF
TRBD1	TRBV28	many	TRBJ1-6	TGTGCCAGCAGTTTATTTTTACCTGGGACAGCTAATTCACCCCTCCACTTT	CASSLFLPGTANSPLHF
.	TRBV28	many	TRBJ2-5	TGTGCCAGCAGTTTAATCGGGGCTGGCCGTCGGGAGACCCAGTACTTC	CASSLIGAGRRETQYF
TRBD1	TRBV7-9	.	TRBJ1-1	TGTGCCAGCACTGGACAGGGGGCAGCCCCTGAAGCTTTCTTT	CASTGQGAAPEAFF
.	TRBV7-9	.	TRBJ1-2	TGTGCCAGCAGCTTAAATAGGGAGTACTACACCTTC	CASSLNREYYTF
TRBD2	TRBV7-2	.	TRBJ2-3	TGTGCCAGCAGCTTAGGCCCTAGCGGCCCCACAGATACGCAGTATTTT	CASSLGPSGPTDTQYF
TRBD2	TRBV20-1	.	TRBJ2-7	TGCAGTGCTAGTAGCGGGCGGGTATCCTACGAGCAGTACTTC	CSASSGRVSYEQYF
.	TRBV5-1	many	TRBJ1-1	TGCGCCAGCAGCCCCGAAATGAACACTGAAGCTTTCTTT	CASSPEMNTEAFF
.	TRBV29-1	many	TRBJ2-5	TGCAGCGTTGAAAAGGGCCGGGAGACCCAGTACTTC	CSVEKGRETQYF
.	TRBV4-3	many	TRBJ1-1	TGCGCCAGCAGCCAAGGGCGAGGACCGGTGAACACTGAAGCTTTCTTT	CASSQGRGPVNTEAFF
TRBD2	TRBV20-1	many	TRBJ2-1	TGCAGTGCTAGAGACCCCCGCCGACTGGGGACTAGCGGGAGTATTGAGCAGTTCTTC	CSARDPRRLGTSGSIEQFF
.	TRBV20-1	many	TRBJ2-5	TGCAGTGCTTGGGGCTCTCAAGAGACCCAGTACTTC	CSAWGSQETQYF
.	TRBV15	many	TRBJ1-3	TGTGCCACCAGCAGAGATCTCCAGGGTAAATTTGGAAACACCATATATTTT	CATSRDLQGKFGNTIYF
TRBD1	TRBV25-1	many	TRBJ2-1	TGTGCCAGCAGTGTATATACAGGGGTAGGTGAGCAGTTCTTC	CASSVYTGVGEQFF
.	TRBV21-1	many	TRBJ2-1	TGTGCCAGCAGCTCCCGGGATGACTACCCGTCCTTCTTAAATGAGCAGTTCTTC	CASSSRDDYPSFLNEQFF
.	TRBV7-9	many	TRBJ1-2	TGTGCCAGCAGCAGACCCTCCGGGACACTACAGGGCTACACCTTC	CASSRPSGTLQGYTF
.	TRBV4-3	many	TRBJ2-1	TGCGCCAGCAGCCCCGCGTGGCAGTATGGAAGGGACAATGAGCAGTTCTTC	CASSPAWQYGRDNEQFF
.	TRBV3-1	many	TRBJ2-7	TGTGCCAGCAGCCAGGGTTTGCAGCAGTACTTC	CASSQGLQQYF
TRBD2	TRBV6-2/TRBV6-3	.	TRBJ2-7	TGTGCCAGCAGTTACGGTAGCGGGAGGCGTGAGCAGTACTTC	CASSYGSGRREQYF
TRBD1	TRBV5-8	.	TRBJ2-7	TGTGCCAGCAGCTCCACTCGGGACAGCCTAACCTACGAGCAGTACTTC	CASSSTRDSLTYEQYF
.	TRBV20-1	few	TRBJ2-2	TGCAGTGCTGGCTATGAAGGCGGCGGGGAGCTGTTTTTT	CSAGYEGGGELFF
.	TRBV9	many	TRBJ2-7	TGTGCCAGCAGCAAGGGGGGGTCCGTCGACGAGCAGTACTTC	CASSKGGSVDEQYF
.	TRBV7-9	many	TRBJ1-1	TGTGCCAGCAGGTTAGGGGGGCTAACCACTGAAGCTTTCTTT	CASRLGGLTTEAFF
.	TRBV7-9	few	TRBJ1-1	TGTGCCAGCAGCTTAGGTTCAGGCACGATGAACACTGAAGCTTTCTTT	CASSLGSGTMNTEAFF
TRBD1	TRBV12-3/TRBV12-4	many	TRBJ2-3	TGTGCCAGCTCCCATATGATGACAGGGAAGGTAGATACGCAGTATTTT	CASSHMMTGKVDTQYF
TRBD2	TRBV3-1	.	TRBJ2-3	TGTGCCAGCACTCCCAACGGGGGGGCAGCAGATACGCAGTATTTT	CASTPNGGAADTQYF
.	TRBV9	few	TRBJ1-2	TGTGCCAGCAGCGTGACCCCTTATGGCTACACCTTC	CASSVTPYGYTF
.	TRBV11-2	many	TRBJ2-5	TGTGCCAGCAGCCCCATGGGGGAAGAGACCCAGTACTTC	CASSPMGEETQYF
.	TRBV7-2	many	TRBJ2-7	TGTGCCAGCAGCTTAGGTCCGCAGGGGATCTACGAGCAGTACTTC	CASSLGPQGIYEQYF
.	TRBV4-3	many	TRBJ2-3	TGCGCCAGCAGCCAAGAGGGGCATCAGGGCACAGATACGCAGTATTTT	CASSQEGHQGTDTQYF
.	TRBV6-1	many	TRBJ2-1	TGTGCCAGCAGAAAGGGGGTGGTCGGGAGTCTCGGAGAGCAGTTCTTC	CASRKGVVGSLGEQFF
TRBD2	TRBV12-5	.	TRBJ2-1	TGTGCTAGTGGTTTTCCGACGGCGGGGGGCCTCCCTGAGCAGTTCTTC	CASGFPTAGGLPEQFF
TRBD2	TRBV28	few	TRBJ2-1	TGTGCCAGCAGTGCCCGCATGGGACTAGCTGTTTCCTACAATGAGCAGTTCTTC	CASSARMGLAVSYNEQFF
TRBD2	TRBV10-3	many	TRBJ2-5	TGTGCCATCAGGAGCGGGAGGGCCGGGGAGACCCAGTACTTC	CAIRSGRAGETQYF
TRBD1	TRBV29-1	many	TRBJ1-1	TGCAGCGTTGAAGGCCAGGGGGACACTGAAGCTTTCTTT	CSVEGQGDTEAFF
TRBD1	TRBV28	many	TRBJ2-7	TGTGCCAGCCTGAATCCGGGACAGGCTCCCTACGAGCAGTACTTC	CASLNPGQAPYEQYF